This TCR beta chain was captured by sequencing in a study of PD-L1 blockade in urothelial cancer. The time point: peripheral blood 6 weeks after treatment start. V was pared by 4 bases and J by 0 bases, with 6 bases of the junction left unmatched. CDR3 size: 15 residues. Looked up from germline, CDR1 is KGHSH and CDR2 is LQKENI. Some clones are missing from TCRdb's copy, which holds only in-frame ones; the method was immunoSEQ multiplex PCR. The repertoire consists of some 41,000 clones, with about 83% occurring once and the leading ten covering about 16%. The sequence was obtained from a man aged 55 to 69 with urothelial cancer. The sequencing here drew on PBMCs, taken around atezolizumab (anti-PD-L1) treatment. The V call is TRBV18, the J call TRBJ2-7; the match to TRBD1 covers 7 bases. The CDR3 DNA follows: TGTGCCAGCTCACGAGGGACAGAGAGCTCCTACGAGCAGTACTTC. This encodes CASSRGTESSYEQYF.